This TCR beta chain was recovered during a study of breast tumors, draining lymph nodes, adjacent tissues. Unmatched junction bases numbered 4, after V lost 2 bases and J lost 2 bases. Germline V gene sequence: CDR1 LGHDT, CDR2 YNNKEL (reference sequence). The CDR3 contains 16 residues. TCRdb passed the multiplex PCR reads through MiXCR, listing each CDR3 protein once. This table has 270,000 or so distinct CDR3 sequences, more than 30% appearing once. Breast cancer patients provided tissue from their axillary draining lymph nodes. The chain carries TRBV3-1 and TRBJ1-5; 9 nucleotides line up with TRBD1. Specimen: axillary lymph node tissue. This TCR came from a female donor with breast cancer. Some clones in this sample may be carry-over from other donors' samples. CDR3 amino acids: CASSQSTGGGNQPQHF. Written as DNA, the CDR3 is TGTGCCAGCAGCCAATCGACAGGGGGAGGCAATCAGCCCCAGCATTTT.